This TCR beta chain was captured by sequencing in a study of cytomegalovirus exposure and HLA in healthy donors. Study information: Approximately 77 million unique TCRs from HLA-typed donors were held in an early release of data.

PCR amplification relied on 60 Vbeta primers (plus 13 Jbeta primers). Libraries were prepared by immunoSEQ multiplex PCR; TCRdb keeps only in-frame clonotypes and omits some of them. The table lists roughly 160,000 clones, approximately 82% of them singletons. Study conclusions and caveats: Across all donors, roughly uniform sequencing depth was an assumption of the presence/absence analyses. Using a false discovery rate of 0.05, a later analysis showed that approximately 17,000 TCR beta sequences were associated with HLA alleles.

A note on this clone: Its antigen is as yet unknown.

The clonotype originates from a woman between 35 and 50 years old in good health and CMV-seropositive. Source material: PBMCs.

CDR3 nucleotides: TGTGCCAGCAGCTCCCACATTGGGTCCCGGGAGGGGGAGACCCAGTACTTC. Protein sequence: CASSSHIGSREGETQYF. The rearrangement links TRBV7-9 to TRBJ2-5, with 8 bases lining up with TRBD2. The CDR3 is 17 amino acids. Germline assignment: CDR1 SEHNR and CDR2 FQNEAQ (reference sequence). V was pared by 4 bases and J by 5 bases, with 15 bases of the junction left unmatched.